A selection of T cell receptor beta chains follows, all from one sample in a study of cytomegalovirus exposure and HLA in healthy donors. Only in-frame clones appear in the TCRdb table, and some are missing; sequencing was by immunoSEQ multiplex PCR. In the table there are some 140,000 clones, 70% to 80% of which are singletons. The sample was PBMCs. The receptors shown here come from a man aged 30 to 45 in good health and CMV-seronegative. Both conserved end residues are part of each CDR3. Fields, in order: V gene, J gene, CDR3 length, clone size, D gene, CDR3 protein, CDR3 DNA. The D gene is left open where the match is weak. Where a row states a size, it is once, few, many or the class of an expanded clone; other rows omit it.

TRBV4-3	TRBJ1-2	17	.	TRBD1	CASSQDLTGTANYGYTF	TGCGCCAGCAGCCAAGATCTGACCGGGACAGCTAACTATGGCTACACCTTC
TRBV7-9	TRBJ2-7	15	.	.	CASSWLLDSAYEQYF	TGTGCCAGCAGCTGGTTACTAGATTCCGCCTACGAGCAGTACTTC
TRBV9	TRBJ1-5	17	.	.	CASSPHPQGKGNQPQNF	TGTGCCAGCAGCCCTCATCCGCAGGGAAAGGGCAATCAGCCCCAGAATTTT
TRBV5-4	TRBJ2-2	12	few	.	CAEGETTGELFF	TGTGCCGAGGGGGAGACCACCGGGGAGCTGTTTTTT
TRBV5-1	TRBJ2-7	14	.	TRBD1	CASSSGTGVYEQYF	TGCGCCAGCAGCTCCGGGACAGGGGTCTACGAGCAGTACTTC
TRBV9	TRBJ2-2	14	few	.	CASSVQGNTGELFF	TGTGCCAGCAGCGTACAGGGGAACACCGGGGAGCTGTTTTTT
TRBV6-1	TRBJ1-5	14	.	TRBD1	CASSTRDRVQPQHF	TGTGCCAGCAGTACCCGGGACAGGGTTCAGCCCCAGCATTTT
TRBV30	TRBJ1-5	13	.	.	CAWSHGVGQPQHF	TGTGCCTGGAGTCACGGGGTAGGTCAGCCCCAGCATTTT
TRBV1	TRBJ2-7	15	few	.	CTSRVSVGRDGEQYF	TGCACCAGCAGGGTCAGTGTCGGACGGGATGGCGAGCAGTACTTC
TRBV7-7	TRBJ2-3	16	.	.	CASSLVGGQLPDTQYF	TGTGCTAGCAGCTTAGTAGGAGGTCAGTTGCCAGATACGCAGTATTTT
TRBV7-3	TRBJ2-1	12	.	TRBD2	CSSSLPAGEQFF	TGTTCCAGCAGCCTACCAGCGGGGGAGCAGTTCTTC
TRBV7-9	TRBJ2-3	16	.	.	CASSPQTYASTDTQYF	TGTGCCAGCAGCCCCCAAACTTACGCTAGCACAGATACGCAGTATTTT
TRBV7-2	TRBJ2-1	13	.	TRBD1	CASGTERYNEQFF	TGTGCCAGCGGGACAGAAAGGTACAATGAGCAGTTCTTC
TRBV7-9	TRBJ1-1	13	.	.	CASSQGGATEAFF	TGTGCCAGCAGCCAAGGGGGGGCCACTGAAGCTTTCTTT
TRBV13	TRBJ2-7	14	few	.	CASSSRRADMEQYF	TGTGCCAGCAGCTCAAGGCGGGCTGACATGGAGCAGTACTTC
TRBV13	TRBJ2-2	17	.	TRBD1	CASSVRDREEEGGELFF	TGTGCCAGCAGCGTCCGGGACAGGGAGGAGGAGGGCGGGGAGCTGTTTTTT
TRBV4-1	TRBJ2-7	15	.	TRBD1	CASSQEGRTGYEQYF	TGCGCCAGCAGCCAAGAGGGCAGGACAGGGTACGAGCAGTACTTC
TRBV19	TRBJ2-7	14	.	TRBD1	CASSPGTVGYEQYF	TGTGCCAGTAGCCCCGGGACAGTCGGGTACGAGCAGTACTTC
TRBV18	TRBJ1-2	13	.	.	CASSPDSNYGYTF	TGTGCCAGCTCACCGGACAGTAACTATGGCTACACCTTC
TRBV6-6	TRBJ1-3	12	.	.	CASGGVGNTIYF	TGTGCCAGCGGGGGGGTCGGAAACACCATATATTTT
TRBV29-1	TRBJ2-5	13	.	TRBD1	CSAQNRGQETQYF	TGCAGCGCCCAAAACAGGGGGCAAGAGACCCAGTACTTC
TRBV11-2	TRBJ1-3	18	.	.	CASSLDDTVGAAGNTIYF	TGTGCCAGCAGCTTAGACGACACAGTTGGGGCGGCGGGAAACACCATATATTTT
TRBV5-1	TRBJ1-1	16	.	TRBD1	CASSLNRGRADTEAFF	TGCGCCAGCAGCCTCAACAGGGGGCGCGCGGACACTGAAGCTTTCTTT
TRBV6-5	TRBJ1-2	12	.	.	CATRQVNYGYTF	TGTGCCACGAGACAGGTGAACTATGGCTACACCTTC
TRBV7-9	TRBJ1-3	14	.	TRBD1	CASSSRGWGNTIYF	TGTGCCAGCAGCTCCAGGGGGTGGGGAAACACCATATATTTT
TRBV19	TRBJ2-1	16	.	TRBD2	CASSPAAGVTYNEQFF	TGTGCCAGTAGTCCGGCAGCGGGGGTTACCTACAATGAGCAGTTCTTC
TRBV28	TRBJ1-5	16	.	.	CASSSIGADSNQPQHF	TGTGCCAGCAGCTCCATCGGCGCGGATAGCAATCAGCCCCAGCATTTT